This passage covers 20 T cell receptor beta chains from one sample sequenced in a study of cytomegalovirus exposure and HLA in healthy donors. Amplification used 60 Vbeta primers and 13 Jbeta primers. Clones were sequenced by immunoSEQ multiplex PCR, and TCRdb holds only the in-frame ones, with some missing. The sample yields some 110,000 clones, about two thirds seen once. The material sequenced was PBMCs. The source of these receptors is a boy aged 5 to 17 in good health and CMV-seronegative.

This chain joins TRBV9 and TRBJ2-1; a weak D match, TRBD2 (6 bases). This CDR3 has 14 residues. Looked up from germline, CDR1 is SGDLS and CDR2 is YYNGEE. V dropped 1 base and J dropped 5 bases, with 10 bases sitting between them. CDR3 coding DNA: TGTGCCAGCAGCGTAAGTGGGAGGCACAATGAGCAGTTCTTC. Amino acids: CASSVSGRHNEQFF.

V is TRBV2 and J is TRBJ2-7; 11 bases line up with TRBD2. CDR3 length: 15 residues. J was trimmed by 4 bases and V by 6 bases; bases with no gene match: 8. The V gene's germline CDR1 is SNHLY and CDR2 FYNNEI. CDR3 bases: TGTGCCAGCAGCCTACTAGCGGGAGTTAGGTACGAGCAGTACTTC. Amino acid sequence: CASSLLAGVRYEQYF.

The gene calls are TRBV5-6 and TRBJ2-1; 9 positions agree with TRBD2. CDR1 and CDR2 from the germline V gene are SGHDT and YYEEEE. CDR3 size: 17 residues. Trimming took 4 bases from V and 6 from J; bases not matched to a gene: 14. Here the CDR3 reads CASSRASRDSGSNEQFF. CDR3 nucleotide sequence: TGTGCCAGCAGCAGAGCCTCCAGGGATAGCGGGAGCAATGAGCAGTTCTTC.

V gene TRBV4-1 combines with J gene TRBJ2-5; D perhaps matches TRBD1 (5 bases). The CDR3 sequence is 15 residues long. The V gene's germline CDR1 is MGHRA and CDR2 YSYEKL. V lost 2 bases and J lost 2, with 12 bases in between. DNA for the CDR3: TGCGCCAGCAGCCAATCTGTACAGGCTCAAGAGACCCAGTACTTC. Amino acids: CASSQSVQAQETQYF.

The chain has TRBV6-6 and TRBJ2-1, with TRBD2 matching 14 bases. CDR1 is MNHNY and CDR2 is SVGAGI in the germline V gene (reference sequence). The CDR3 spans 15 residues. Trimming took 5 bases from V and 9 from J; bases not matched to a gene: 6. CDR3 region: CASSPGLAGASEQFF. In nucleotides, the CDR3 is TGTGCCAGCAGTCCGGGACTAGCGGGAGCTAGTGAGCAGTTCTTC.

This sequence joins TRBV5-1 and TRBJ2-1; possibly TRBD2 for D (7 bases). Trimming cost V 7 bases and J 1 base, with 12 bases left between them. Germline V gene lookup returns CDR1 SGHRS and CDR2 YFSETQ. The length of the CDR3 is 14 residues. The CDR3 bases are TGCGCCAGCTGGGGGGGCTTATCCTACAATGAGCAGTTCTTC. Translated, it gives CASWGGLSYNEQFF.

The rearrangement uses TRBV6-1 and TRBJ1-1; TRBD1 aligns across 8 bases. After removal of 6 bases from V and 1 base from J, the junction contained 4 bases not matched to a gene. The CDR3 spans 14 residues. The V gene's germline CDR1 is MNHNS and CDR2 SASEGT. CDR3 DNA sequence: TGTGCCAGCAGGTCAGGGACAGGGAACACTGAAGCTTTCTTT. Its protein is CASRSGTGNTEAFF.

The chain uses TRBV10-2 and TRBJ2-1; 10 bases map to TRBD2. Losses at the gene ends were 6 bases for V and 3 bases for J; bases not matched to a gene: 5. This CDR3 spans 15 amino acids. Germline CDR1 and CDR2: WSHSY and SAAADI. The CDR3 sequence: CASRRTSGSYNEQFF. The CDR3 DNA follows: TGCGCCAGCAGAAGGACTAGCGGAAGCTACAATGAGCAGTTCTTC.

The chain is built from TRBV7-3 and TRBJ1-1; 9 bases agree with TRBD1. The V gene end was trimmed by 3 bases and the J gene end by 7 bases; junction bases not matched to a gene: 3. CDR1 and CDR2 (germline): SGHTA, FQGTGA. This CDR3 comprises 13 residues. The CDR3 DNA is TGTGCCAGCAGCTTTACAGGGGGCGATGAAGCTTTCTTT. The encoded protein is CASSFTGGDEAFF.

There are a few counts of this clone. This chain uses TRBV4-3 with TRBJ2-7; 13 bases line up with TRBD2. Germline CDR1 is LGHNA and CDR2 is YSLEER. The junction had 5 bases not matched to a gene; V was cut back by 0 bases and J by 6 bases. This CDR3 is built from 16 residues. The DNA of the CDR3 is TGCGCCAGCAGCCAAGATTTACTAGCGGGGGGGCGCGAGCAGTACGTC. It codes for CASSQDLLAGGREQYV.

With respect to this clone: Other DNA sequences from this sample encode an identical CDR3 as well. The chain carries TRBV30 and TRBJ2-5, with 11 bases lining up with TRBD2. Germline loops: CDR1 GTSNPN, CDR2 SVGIG (reference sequence). The CDR3 contains 15 residues. V was clipped by 8 bases and J by 4 bases; unmatched bases: 12. The CDR3 coding sequence is TGTGCCGGAACCGTAGCGGGGGGGCTACGAGAGACCCAGTACTTC. This codes for CAGTVAGGLRETQYF.

The chain combines TRBV2 with TRBJ2-1, with D possibly being TRBD1 (6 bases). This CDR3 has 15 residues. V was trimmed by 7 bases and J by 8 bases, leaving 21 bases between them. Germline loops: CDR1 SNHLY, CDR2 FYNNEI. Here the CDR3 reads CASTIGRGLGDEQFF. The CDR3, as DNA: TGTGCCAGCACTATCGGCAGGGGATTAGGGGATGAGCAGTTCTTC.

This rearrangement joins TRBV5-1 to TRBJ1-1; tentatively, D is TRBD1 (6 bases). This CDR3 has 13 amino acids. V lost 4 bases and J 8 bases, leaving 15 bases between the germline ends. The germline V gene has CDR1 SGHRS and CDR2 YFSETQ. The CDR3 reads CASSPGWQGEAFF. The CDR3, as DNA: TGCGCCAGCAGCCCCGGTTGGCAGGGGGAAGCTTTCTTT. The complete variable domain, with remaining parts taken from reference TRBV5-1 and TRBJ1-1, reads KAGVTQTPRYLIKTRGQQVTLSCSPISGHRSVSWYQQTPGQGLQFLFEYFSETQRNKGNFPGRFSGRQFSNSRSEMNVSTLELGDSALYLCASSPGWQGEAFFGQGTRLTVV.

The J gene is TRBJ2-1, the V gene TRBV11-2, with 9 bases identical to TRBD2. The V gene's germline CDR1 is SGHAT and CDR2 FQNNGV. Unmatched junction bases numbered 7, after V lost 3 bases and J lost 1 base. There are 17 residues in the CDR3. The CDR3 coding sequence is TGTGCCAGCAGCTTCGGGACTAGCTCTTATTCCTACAATGAGCAGTTCTTC. Translated: CASSFGTSSYSYNEQFF.

The chain combines TRBV19 with TRBJ1-5, with 11 bases lining up with TRBD1. The V gene end was trimmed by 5 bases and the J gene end by 0 bases; junction bases not matched to a gene: 3. The CDR3 has 16 residues. CDR1 is LNHDA, CDR2 SQIVND, per germline (reference sequence). The CDR3 DNA is TGTGCCAGTAGTCGGGACAGGGGGGTTAGCAATCAGCCCCAGCATTTT. It specifies CASSRDRGVSNQPQHF.

The rearrangement joins TRBV7-2 to TRBJ2-1; 9 nucleotides line up with TRBD2. V lost 5 bases to trimming and J lost 5 bases; unmatched junction nucleotides: 10. The CDR3 length is 16 residues. Germline CDR1 and CDR2: SGHTA and FQGNSA. CDR3 nucleotides: TGTGCCAGCAGCCCCAGGCGGGGGGGCCCCAACAATGAGCAGTTCTTC. Encoded protein: CASSPRRGGPNNEQFF.

The genes are TRBV18 and TRBJ1-1; no definite D call. Germline V lookup: CDR1 KGHSH, CDR2 LQKENI. The CDR3 runs 14 residues. Deletions cut 3 bases from V and 2 bases from J, with 10 bases between. Here the CDR3 DNA reads TGTGCCAGCTCACCCCGGGATGAAAACACTGAAGCTTTCTTT. This gives the protein CASSPRDENTEAFF.

V is TRBV28 and J is TRBJ2-6, with D unclear. The V end was cut by 8 bases, the J end by 0 bases, with 8 bases between. CDR1 MDHEN and CDR2 SYDVKM come from the germline V gene. The CDR3 is 14 residues long. CDR3 in DNA: TGTGCCAGCGTCCCGTCCTCTGGGGCCAACGTCCTGACTTTC. Its protein is CASVPSSGANVLTF.

The CDR3 region is CASSGPGSSEQYF. The CDR3 DNA follows: TGTGCCAGTAGTGGTCCGGGGTCTAGCGAGCAGTACTTC. The chain recombines TRBV19 with TRBJ2-7; maybe TRBD2 (5 bases). The germline V gene encodes CDR1 LNHDA and CDR2 SQIVND (reference sequence). V was clipped by 5 bases and J by 6 bases, with 14 bases between them. There are 13 residues in the CDR3.

V is TRBV5-1 and J is TRBJ2-2; 9 nucleotides agree with TRBD1. V lost 4 bases to trimming and J lost 1 base; unmatched junction nucleotides: 2. This CDR3 region has 15 residues. Germline CDR1 SGHRS, CDR2 YFSETQ. CDR3 DNA: TGCGCCAGCAGCACGGGACAGGGGAACACCGGGGAGCTGTTTTTT. Protein product: CASSTGQGNTGELFF.